This T cell receptor beta chain came from a study of metastatic and nonmetastatic thyroid tumors. Study details: Repertoires were compared across blood and tumor or nodule tissue from malignant and benign thyroid patients.

Among the patients, none had received any treatment before thyroid surgery. TCRdb used MiXCR to call clones anew from the PCR reads. The sample gives 35,000 to 45,000 clones, less than 25% of which show up once; roughly a sixth is in the top ten. The CDR3 is 16 amino acids. CDR1 and CDR2 (germline): MNHEY, SVGEGT. Germline trimming cut 5 bases from V and 2 bases from J; bases unmatched to any gene: 7. This rearrangement joins TRBV6-2 or TRBV6-3 to TRBJ2-1; 9 bases line up with TRBD2. The sequence derives from a female donor with papillary thyroid cancer or a benign thyroid nodule (not recorded which). Some clones in this sample may be carry-over from other donors' samples. The sequencing input was blood. This CDR3 is CASSISGSSPYNEQFF. DNA of the CDR3: TGTGCCAGCAGTATTAGCGGGAGCTCGCCCTACAATGAGCAGTTCTTC.